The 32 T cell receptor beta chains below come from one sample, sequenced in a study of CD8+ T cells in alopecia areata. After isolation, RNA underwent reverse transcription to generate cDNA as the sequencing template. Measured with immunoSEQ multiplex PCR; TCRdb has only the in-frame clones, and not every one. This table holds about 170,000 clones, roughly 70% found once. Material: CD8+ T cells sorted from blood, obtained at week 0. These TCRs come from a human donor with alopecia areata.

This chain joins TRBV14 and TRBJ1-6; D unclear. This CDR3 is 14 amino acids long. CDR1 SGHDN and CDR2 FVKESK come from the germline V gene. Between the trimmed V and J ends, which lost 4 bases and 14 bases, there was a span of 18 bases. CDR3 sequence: CASSRTGSVKTLHF. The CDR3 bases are TGTGCCAGCAGCCGGACGGGCTCAGTTAAGACCCTCCACTTT.

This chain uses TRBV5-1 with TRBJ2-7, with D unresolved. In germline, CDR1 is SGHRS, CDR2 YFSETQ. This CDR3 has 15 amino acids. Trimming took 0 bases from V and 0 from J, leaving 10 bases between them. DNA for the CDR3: TGCGCCAGCAGCTTGGAAACCGCGGACTCCTACGAGCAGTACTTC. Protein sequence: CASSLETADSYEQYF.

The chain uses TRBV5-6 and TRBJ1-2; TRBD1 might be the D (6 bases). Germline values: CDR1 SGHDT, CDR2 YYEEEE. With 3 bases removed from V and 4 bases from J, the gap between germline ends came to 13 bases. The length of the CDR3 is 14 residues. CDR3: CASSSGQIIYGYTF. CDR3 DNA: TGTGCCAGCAGCTCCGGACAGATTATCTATGGCTACACCTTC. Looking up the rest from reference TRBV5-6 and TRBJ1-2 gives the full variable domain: DAGVTQSPTHLIKTRGQQVTLRCSPKSGHDTVSWYQQALGQGPQFIFQYYEEEERQRGNFPDRFSGHQFPNYSSELNVNALLLGDSALYLCASSSGQIIYGYTFGSGTRLTVV.

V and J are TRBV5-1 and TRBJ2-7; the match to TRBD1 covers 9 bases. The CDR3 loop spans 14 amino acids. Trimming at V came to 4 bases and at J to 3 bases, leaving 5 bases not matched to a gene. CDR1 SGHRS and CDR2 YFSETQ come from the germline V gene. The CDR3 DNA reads TGCGCCAGCAGCGCTTACAGGGGGCTCTACGAGCAGTACTTC. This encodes CASSAYRGLYEQYF. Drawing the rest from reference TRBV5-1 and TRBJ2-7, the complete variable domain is KAGVTQTPRYLIKTRGQQVTLSCSPISGHRSVSWYQQTPGQGLQFLFEYFSETQRNKGNFPGRFSGRQFSNSRSEMNVSTLELGDSALYLCASSAYRGLYEQYFGPGTRLTVT.

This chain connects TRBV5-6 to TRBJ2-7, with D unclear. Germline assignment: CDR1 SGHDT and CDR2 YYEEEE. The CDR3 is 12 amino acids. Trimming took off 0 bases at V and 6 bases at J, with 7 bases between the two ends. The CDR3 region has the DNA TGTGCCAGCAGCTTGGATAGGGTCGAGCAGTACTTC. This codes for CASSLDRVEQYF.

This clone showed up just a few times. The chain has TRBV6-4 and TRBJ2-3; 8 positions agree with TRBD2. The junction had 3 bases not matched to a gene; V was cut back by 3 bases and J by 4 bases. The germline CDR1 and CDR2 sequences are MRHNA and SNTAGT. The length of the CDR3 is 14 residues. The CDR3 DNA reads TGTGCCAGCAGTGAATCGGGGGGGGCAGATACGCAGTATTTT. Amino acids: CASSESGGADTQYF.

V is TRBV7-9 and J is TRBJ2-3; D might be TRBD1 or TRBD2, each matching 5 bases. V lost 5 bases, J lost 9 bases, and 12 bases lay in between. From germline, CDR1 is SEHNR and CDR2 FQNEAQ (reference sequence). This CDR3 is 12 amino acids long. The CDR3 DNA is TGTGCCAGCAGCGGGACCCTGGACACGCAGTATTTT. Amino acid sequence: CASSGTLDTQYF. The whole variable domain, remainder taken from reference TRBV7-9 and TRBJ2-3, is DTGVSQNPRHKITKRGQNVTFRCDPISEHNRLYWYRQTLGQGPEFLTYFQNEAQLEKSRLLSDRFSAERPKGSFSTLEIQRTEQGDSAMYLCASSGTLDTQYFGPGTRLTVL.

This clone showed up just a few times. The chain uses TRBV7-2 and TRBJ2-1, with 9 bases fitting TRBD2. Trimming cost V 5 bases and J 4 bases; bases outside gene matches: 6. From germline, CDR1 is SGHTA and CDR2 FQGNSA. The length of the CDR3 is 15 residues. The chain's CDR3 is CASSQSGGTYNEQFF. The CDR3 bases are TGTGCCAGCAGCCAAAGCGGGGGGACTTACAATGAGCAGTTCTTC.

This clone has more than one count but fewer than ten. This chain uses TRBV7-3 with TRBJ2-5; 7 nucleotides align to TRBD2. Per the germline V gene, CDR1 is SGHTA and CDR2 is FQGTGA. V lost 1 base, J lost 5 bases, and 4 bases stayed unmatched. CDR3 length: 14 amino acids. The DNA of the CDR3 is TGTGCCAGCAGCTTAAGCGGTAGCGGGGAGACCCAGTACTTC. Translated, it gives CASSLSGSGETQYF.

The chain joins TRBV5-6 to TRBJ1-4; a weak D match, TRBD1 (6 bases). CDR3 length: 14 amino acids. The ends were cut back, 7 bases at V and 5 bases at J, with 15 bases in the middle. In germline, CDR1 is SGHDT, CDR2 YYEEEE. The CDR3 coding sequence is TGTGCCAGCCTCTCCGGAGGGGGAAATGAAAAACTGTTTTTT. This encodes CASLSGGGNEKLFF.

As DNA, the CDR3 is TGTGCCAGCAGTTACTCGGCCTACACCGGGGAGCTGTTTTTT. It yields the protein CASSYSAYTGELFF. The chain recombines TRBV6-6 with TRBJ2-2; no clear D gene. Germline lookup yields CDR1 MNHNY and CDR2 SVGAGI (reference sequence). V lost 0 bases and J 3 bases, leaving 5 bases between the germline ends. This CDR3 contains 14 residues.

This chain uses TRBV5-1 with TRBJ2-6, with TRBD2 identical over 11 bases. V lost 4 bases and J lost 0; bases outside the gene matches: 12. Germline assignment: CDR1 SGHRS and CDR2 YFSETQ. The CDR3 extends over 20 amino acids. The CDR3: CASSPLVAGGSLSGANVLTF. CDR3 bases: TGCGCCAGCAGCCCACTGGTAGCGGGGGGGTCCCTCTCTGGGGCCAACGTCCTGACTTTC.

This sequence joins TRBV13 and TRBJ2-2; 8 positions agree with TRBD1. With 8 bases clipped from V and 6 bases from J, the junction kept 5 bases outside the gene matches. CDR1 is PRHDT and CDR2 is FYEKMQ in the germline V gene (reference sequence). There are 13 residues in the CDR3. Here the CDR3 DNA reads TGTGCCAGCCGGGACAGGTCATCCGGGGAGCTGTTTTTT. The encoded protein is CASRDRSSGELFF.

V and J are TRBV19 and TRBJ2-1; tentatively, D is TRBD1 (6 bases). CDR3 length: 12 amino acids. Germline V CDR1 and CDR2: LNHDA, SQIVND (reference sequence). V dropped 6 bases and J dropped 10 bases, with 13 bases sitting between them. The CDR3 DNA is TGTGCCAGTAGCCGAACTGGACAGGAGCAGTTCTTC. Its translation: CASSRTGQEQFF.

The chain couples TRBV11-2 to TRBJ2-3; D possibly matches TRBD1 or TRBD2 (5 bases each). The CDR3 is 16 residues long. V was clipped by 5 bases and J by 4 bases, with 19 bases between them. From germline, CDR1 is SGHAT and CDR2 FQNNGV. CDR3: CASSEGLRGEADTQYF. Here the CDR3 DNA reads TGTGCCAGCAGCGAGGGGTTGAGGGGCGAGGCAGATACGCAGTATTTT.

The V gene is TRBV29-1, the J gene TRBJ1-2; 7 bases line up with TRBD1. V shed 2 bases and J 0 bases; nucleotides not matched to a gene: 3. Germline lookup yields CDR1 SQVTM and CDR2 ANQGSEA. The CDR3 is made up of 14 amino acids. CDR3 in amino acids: CSVEKGASNYGYTF. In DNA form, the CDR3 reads TGCAGCGTTGAAAAGGGGGCCTCTAACTATGGCTACACCTTC.

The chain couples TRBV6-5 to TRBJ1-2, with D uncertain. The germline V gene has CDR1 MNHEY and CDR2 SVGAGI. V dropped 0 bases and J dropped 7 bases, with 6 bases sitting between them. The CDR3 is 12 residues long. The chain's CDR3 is CASSYSGRGYTF. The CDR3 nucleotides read TGTGCCAGCAGTTACTCAGGACGTGGCTACACCTTC.

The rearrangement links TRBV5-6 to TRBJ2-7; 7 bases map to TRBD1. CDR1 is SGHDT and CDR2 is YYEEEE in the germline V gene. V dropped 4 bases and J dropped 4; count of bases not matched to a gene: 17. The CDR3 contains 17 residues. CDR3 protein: CASSVSPGQIREYEQYF. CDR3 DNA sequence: TGTGCCAGCAGCGTATCTCCGGGACAGATAAGAGAGTACGAGCAGTACTTC.

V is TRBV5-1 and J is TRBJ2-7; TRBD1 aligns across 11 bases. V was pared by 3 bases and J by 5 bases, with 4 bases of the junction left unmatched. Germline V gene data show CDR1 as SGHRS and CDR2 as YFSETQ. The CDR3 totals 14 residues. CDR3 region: CASSSGQGAHEQYF. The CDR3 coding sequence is TGCGCCAGCAGCTCCGGACAGGGGGCCCACGAGCAGTACTTC.

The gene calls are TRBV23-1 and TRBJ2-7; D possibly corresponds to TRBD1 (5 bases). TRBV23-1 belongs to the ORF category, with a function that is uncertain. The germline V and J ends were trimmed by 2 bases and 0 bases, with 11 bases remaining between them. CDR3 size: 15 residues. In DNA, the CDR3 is TGCGCCAGCAGTCAAGCAGGACAATCCTCCTACGAGCAGTACTTC. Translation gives CASSQAGQSSYEQYF.

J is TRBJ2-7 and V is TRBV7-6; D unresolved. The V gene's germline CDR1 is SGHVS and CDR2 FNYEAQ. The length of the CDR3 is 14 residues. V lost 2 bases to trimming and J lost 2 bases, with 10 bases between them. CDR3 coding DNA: TGTGCCAGCAGCTTATCGTCGACTGCCTACGAGCAGTACTTC. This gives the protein CASSLSSTAYEQYF.

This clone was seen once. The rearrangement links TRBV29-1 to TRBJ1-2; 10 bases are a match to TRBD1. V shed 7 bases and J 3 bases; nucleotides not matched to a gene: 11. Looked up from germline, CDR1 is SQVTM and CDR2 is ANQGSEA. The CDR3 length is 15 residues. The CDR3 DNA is TGCAGCGCAAGGGGACAGGGGCCCACCGACTATGGCTACACCTTC. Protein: CSARGQGPTDYGYTF.

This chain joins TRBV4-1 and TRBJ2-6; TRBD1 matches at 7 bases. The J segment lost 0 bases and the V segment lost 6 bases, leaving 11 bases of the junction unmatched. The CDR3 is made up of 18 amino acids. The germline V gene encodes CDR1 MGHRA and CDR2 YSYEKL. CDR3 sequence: CASRSQGGSPSGANVLTF. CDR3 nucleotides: TGCGCCAGCAGGTCTCAAGGGGGCAGCCCCTCTGGGGCCAACGTCCTGACTTTC.

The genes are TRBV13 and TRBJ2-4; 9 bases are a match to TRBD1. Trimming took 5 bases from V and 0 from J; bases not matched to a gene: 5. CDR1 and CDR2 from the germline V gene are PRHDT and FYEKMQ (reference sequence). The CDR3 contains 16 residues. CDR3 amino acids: CASSTWDRAAKNIQYF. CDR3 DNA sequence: TGTGCCAGCAGCACATGGGACAGGGCAGCCAAAAACATTCAGTACTTC.

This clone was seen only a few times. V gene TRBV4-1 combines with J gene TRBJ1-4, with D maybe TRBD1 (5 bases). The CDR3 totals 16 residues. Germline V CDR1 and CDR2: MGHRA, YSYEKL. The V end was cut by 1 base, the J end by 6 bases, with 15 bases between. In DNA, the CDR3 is TGCGCCAGCAGCCAAGCGGAAGGGGCCGGGGATGAAAAACTGTTTTTT. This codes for CASSQAEGAGDEKLFF.

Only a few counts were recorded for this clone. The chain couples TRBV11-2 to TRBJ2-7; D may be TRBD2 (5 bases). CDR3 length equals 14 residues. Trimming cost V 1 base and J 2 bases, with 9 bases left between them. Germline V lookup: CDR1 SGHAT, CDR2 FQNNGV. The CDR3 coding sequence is TGTGCCAGCAGCTTAGGGGCAGCGGCCTACGAGCAGTACTTC. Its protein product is CASSLGAAAYEQYF.

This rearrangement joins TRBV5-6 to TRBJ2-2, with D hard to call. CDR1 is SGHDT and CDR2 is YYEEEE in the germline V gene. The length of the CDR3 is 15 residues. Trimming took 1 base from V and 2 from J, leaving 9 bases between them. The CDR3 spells CASSLFRKNTGELFF. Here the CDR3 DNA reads TGTGCCAGCAGCTTGTTCCGGAAAAACACCGGGGAGCTGTTTTTT.

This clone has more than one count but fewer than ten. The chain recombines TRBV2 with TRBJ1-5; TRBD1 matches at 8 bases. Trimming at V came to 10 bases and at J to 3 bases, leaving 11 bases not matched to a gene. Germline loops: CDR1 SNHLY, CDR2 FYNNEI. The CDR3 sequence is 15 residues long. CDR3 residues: CATMPQGGFNQPQHF. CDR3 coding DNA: TGTGCCACCATGCCACAGGGGGGTTTCAATCAGCCCCAGCATTTT.

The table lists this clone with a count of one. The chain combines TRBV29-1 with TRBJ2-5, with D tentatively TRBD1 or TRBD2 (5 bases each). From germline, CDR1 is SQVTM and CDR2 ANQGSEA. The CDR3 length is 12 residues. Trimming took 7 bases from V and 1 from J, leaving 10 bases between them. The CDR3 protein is CSGGTVQETQYF. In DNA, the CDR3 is TGCAGCGGGGGGACGGTCCAAGAGACCCAGTACTTC.

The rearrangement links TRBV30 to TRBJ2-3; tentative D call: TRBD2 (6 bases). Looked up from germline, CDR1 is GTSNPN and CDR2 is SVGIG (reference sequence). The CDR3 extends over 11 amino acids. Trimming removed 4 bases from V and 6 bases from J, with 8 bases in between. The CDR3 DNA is TGTGCCTGGACCAGCGGGGATACGCAGTATTTT. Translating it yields CAWTSGDTQYF. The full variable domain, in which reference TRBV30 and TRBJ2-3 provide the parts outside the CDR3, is SQTIHQWPATLVQPVGSPLSLECTVEGTSNPNLYWYRQAAGRGLQLLFYSVGIGQISSEVPQNLSASRPQDRQFILSSKKLLLSDSGFYLCAWTSGDTQYFGPGTRLTVL.

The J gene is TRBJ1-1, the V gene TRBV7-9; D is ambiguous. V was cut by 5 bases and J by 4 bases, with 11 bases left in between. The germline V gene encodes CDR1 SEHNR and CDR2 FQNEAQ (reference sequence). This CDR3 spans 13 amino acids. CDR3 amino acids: CASSPSRATEAFF. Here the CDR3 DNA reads TGTGCCAGCAGCCCGAGTCGGGCCACTGAAGCTTTCTTT.

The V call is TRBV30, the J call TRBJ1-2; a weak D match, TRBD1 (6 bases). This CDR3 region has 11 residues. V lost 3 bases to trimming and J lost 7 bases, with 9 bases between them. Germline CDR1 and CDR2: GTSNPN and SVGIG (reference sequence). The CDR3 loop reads CAWRQGFGYTF. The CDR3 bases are TGTGCCTGGAGGCAGGGGTTTGGCTACACCTTC. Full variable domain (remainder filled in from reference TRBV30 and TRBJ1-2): SQTIHQWPATLVQPVGSPLSLECTVEGTSNPNLYWYRQAAGRGLQLLFYSVGIGQISSEVPQNLSASRPQDRQFILSSKKLLLSDSGFYLCAWRQGFGYTFGSGTRLTVV.